These 23 T cell receptor beta chains came from one sample sequenced in a study of control samples from healthy donors and cancer patients. Data came from immunoSEQ multiplex PCR; TCRdb stores just in-frame clones and leaves some out. The sample shows some 100,000 clones, about 86% of them seen only once. The sample comprised blood. These receptors originate from a woman between 45 and 60 years old in good health.

This chain uses TRBV11-2 with TRBJ2-3; the match to TRBD2 covers 8 bases. Germline CDR1 and CDR2: SGHAT and FQNNGV. The CDR3 consists of 15 residues. Unmatched junction bases numbered 9, after V lost 5 bases and J lost 5 bases. The CDR3 DNA is TGTGCCAGCAGCACTCCGGGGGGGCCCGAAGATACGCAGTATTTT. Translating gives CASSTPGGPEDTQYF.

The V call is TRBV9, the J call TRBJ2-7; D possibly uses TRBD1 or TRBD2 (5 bases each). Germline loops: CDR1 SGDLS, CDR2 YYNGEE. V lost 3 bases to trimming and J lost 3 bases, with 19 bases between them. The CDR3 spans 16 residues. For the CDR3, the DNA is TGTGCCAGCAGCGAAGGACTCGACGCAGGGTTCTACGAGCAGTACTTC. Its translation is CASSEGLDAGFYEQYF. The variable domain in full, completed from reference TRBV9 and TRBJ2-7, reads DSGVTQTPKHLITATGQRVTLRCSPRSGDLSVYWYQQSLDQGLQFLIQYYNGEERAKGNILERFSAQQFPDLHSELNLSSLELGDSALYFCASSEGLDAGFYEQYFGPGTRLTVT.

The CDR3 DNA is TGTGCCAGTAGCAACTTCGGGGGGAAAACCGGGGAGCTGTTTTTT. This gives the protein CASSNFGGKTGELFF. The chain joins TRBV19 to TRBJ2-2; TRBD2 matches 7 bases. This CDR3 comprises 15 residues. Trimming at V came to 6 bases and at J to 5 bases, leaving 9 bases not matched to a gene. The germline gives CDR1 LNHDA, CDR2 SQIVND (reference sequence).

This chain links TRBV19 with TRBJ2-1; TRBD1 might be the D (5 bases). Trimming took 8 bases from V and 9 from J, leaving 17 bases between them. From germline, CDR1 is LNHDA and CDR2 SQIVND (reference sequence). CDR3 length: 13 amino acids. The CDR3, as DNA: TGTGCCAGTGGGGCCATTCCGGGCGGTGAGCAGTTCTTC. Residues: CASGAIPGGEQFF.

The chain links TRBV7-8 to TRBJ1-2; D might be TRBD1 (6 bases). Trimming took off 1 base at V and 4 bases at J, with 7 bases between the two ends. The CDR3 is 13 residues long. Germline V gene lookup returns CDR1 SGHVS and CDR2 FQNEAQ. Here the CDR3 reads CASSLGGGYGYTF. Written as DNA, the CDR3 is TGTGCCAGCAGCTTAGGAGGGGGCTATGGCTACACCTTC.

The chain joins TRBV15 to TRBJ2-7; TRBD2 agrees at 9 bases. Germline trimming cut 1 base from V and 3 bases from J; bases unmatched to any gene: 7. The CDR3 is 16 residues long. Germline CDR1 reads LNHNV; CDR2 reads YYDKDF (reference sequence). CDR3 DNA: TGTGCCACCAGCAGAGCCCCCCTAGCGGGAAGCTACGAGCAGTACTTC. This codes for CATSRAPLAGSYEQYF.

The rearrangement uses TRBV18 and TRBJ2-1; 8 bases map to TRBD1. The germline V gene encodes CDR1 KGHSH and CDR2 LQKENI. The CDR3 runs 15 residues. V trimming: 5 bases; J trimming: 6 bases; junction bases outside the gene matches: 9. CDR3 protein: CASSIPQGAANEQFF. In DNA form, the CDR3 reads TGTGCCAGCTCAATACCGCAGGGGGCGGCCAATGAGCAGTTCTTC.

This rearrangement joins TRBV7-3 to TRBJ2-6; 10 bases map to TRBD2. The V and J ends lost 5 bases and 4 bases, in that order; junction bases with no gene match: 11. The CDR3 length is 18 residues. CDR1 and CDR2 from the germline V gene are SGHTA and FQGTGA. CDR3 loop: CASSPIGLAGAGANVLTF. The CDR3 DNA reads as TGTGCCAGCAGCCCGATTGGGCTAGCGGGAGCCGGGGCCAACGTCCTGACTTTC.

The V and J genes are TRBV9 and TRBJ1-2; D may be TRBD1 (5 bases). Germline-derived CDR1 and CDR2 are SGDLS and YYNGEE. This CDR3 has 16 residues. V was clipped by 0 bases and J by 8 bases, with 20 bases between them. The CDR3 loop reads CASSVGRASLSGGYTF. CDR3 nucleotide sequence: TGTGCCAGCAGCGTAGGGAGGGCGTCCCTGTCAGGGGGCTACACCTTC.

The chain employs TRBV5-8 and TRBJ2-1; 11 bases are shared with TRBD2. CDR1 and CDR2 from the germline V gene are SGHTS and YDEGEE. This CDR3 has 16 residues. The V and J ends lost 3 bases and 2 bases, in that order; junction bases with no gene match: 4. CDR3 sequence (DNA): TGTGCCAGCAGCTGGGGGGGACTAGCGGCCTACAATGAGCAGTTCTTC. Residues: CASSWGGLAAYNEQFF.

V and J are TRBV7-3 and TRBJ2-2; 9 bases are a match to TRBD1. CDR3 length: 14 residues. Germline CDR1 reads SGHTA; CDR2 reads FQGTGA. The V gene end was trimmed by 5 bases and the J gene end by 7 bases; junction bases not matched to a gene: 5. The CDR3 spells CASSRTGGIGELFF. CDR3 nucleotides: TGTGCCAGCAGCAGAACAGGGGGCATCGGGGAGCTGTTTTTT. Together with reference TRBV7-3 and TRBJ2-2, the CDR3 gives the full variable domain: GAGVSQTPSNKVTEKGKYVELRCDPISGHTALYWYRQSLGQGPEFLIYFQGTGAADDSGLPNDRFFAVRPEGSVSTLKIQRTERGDSAVYLCASSRTGGIGELFFGEGSRLTVL.

V is TRBV4-2 and J is TRBJ2-1; no clear D gene. The CDR3 totals 16 residues. CDR1 and CDR2 (germline): LGHNA, YNFKEQ. V lost 4 bases, J lost 4 bases, and 17 bases lay in between. CDR3: CASSLSWTPPYNEQFF. The DNA of the CDR3 is TGTGCCAGCAGCCTTTCATGGACCCCTCCTTACAATGAGCAGTTCTTC.

The rearrangement links TRBV28 to TRBJ1-4, with D perhaps matching TRBD1 (6 bases). V was shortened by 2 bases and J by 8 bases, with 12 bases between the two germline ends. Germline CDR1 and CDR2: MDHEN and SYDVKM. The CDR3 covers 14 residues. The CDR3, as DNA: TGTGCCAGCAGTTTAGGGGGGCAAGAGGAAAAACTGTTTTTT. Its translation is CASSLGGQEEKLFF.

The gene calls are TRBV9 and TRBJ1-1, with D unclear. The CDR3 has 14 residues. The V gene lost 3 bases and the J gene lost 3 bases, with 12 bases spanning the gap. Germline CDR1 SGDLS, CDR2 YYNGEE. CDR3 nucleotides: TGTGCCAGCAGCGCAGGAGGATTCGACACTGAAGCTTTCTTT. It encodes CASSAGGFDTEAFF.

The chain recombines TRBV28 with TRBJ1-3; tentatively, D is TRBD1 (6 bases). CDR1 is MDHEN and CDR2 is SYDVKM in the germline V gene. V was trimmed by 9 bases and J by 5 bases, leaving 11 bases between them. The CDR3 has 12 residues. The CDR3 spells CASLTGRNTIYF. DNA for the CDR3: TGTGCCAGTTTGACAGGCCGAAACACCATATATTTT.

This clone was found once. CDR3 protein: CASSLGAKNIQYF. The CDR3 DNA reads as TGTGCCAGCAGTCTTGGGGCCAAAAACATTCAGTACTTC. This rearrangement joins TRBV6-5 to TRBJ2-4; no firm D call. The germline V gene has CDR1 MNHEY and CDR2 SVGAGI. This CDR3 comprises 13 residues. The V and J ends lost 5 bases and 1 base respectively, with 6 bases between them.

J is TRBJ1-1 and V is TRBV29-1; 7 bases align to TRBD1. CDR1 is SQVTM, CDR2 ANQGSEA, per germline. J lost 3 bases, V lost 2 bases, and 3 bases had no gene match. The CDR3 is made up of 13 amino acids. CDR3 in DNA: TGCAGCGTTGAACGAGGGACAGACACTGAAGCTTTCTTT. Its protein product is CSVERGTDTEAFF.

The chain recombines TRBV7-2 with TRBJ1-5; D ambiguous. The ends were cut back, 6 bases at V and 3 bases at J, with 12 bases in the middle. This CDR3 is 14 amino acids long. The germline CDR1 and CDR2 sequences are SGHTA and FQGNSA. This CDR3 reads CASSPRPNNQPQHF. CDR3 nucleotides: TGTGCCAGCAGTCCTAGACCGAACAATCAGCCCCAGCATTTT.

The chain combines TRBV2 with TRBJ2-3, with D possibly matching TRBD2 (6 bases). CDR3 length: 14 residues. Between the trimmed V and J ends, which lost 10 bases and 1 base, there was a span of 15 bases. Germline lookup yields CDR1 SNHLY and CDR2 FYNNEI. CDR3 sequence (DNA): TGTGCCATCCGGCGATTAGCGGGCACAGATACGCAGTATTTT. Translation gives CAIRRLAGTDTQYF. The full variable domain, completed using reference TRBV2 and TRBJ2-3, is EPEVTQTPSHQVTQMGQEVILRCVPISNHLYFYWYRQILGQKVEFLVSFYNNEISEKSEIFDDQFSVERPDGSNFTLKIRSTKLEDSAMYFCAIRRLAGTDTQYFGPGTRLTVL.

V and J are TRBV9 and TRBJ2-1; 11 positions agree with TRBD2. V lost 0 bases, J lost 4 bases, and 3 bases stayed unmatched. CDR1 and CDR2 (germline): SGDLS, YYNGEE. The CDR3 totals 16 residues. The CDR3 region has the DNA TGTGCCAGCAGCGTAGGACCTAGCGGGAGGTACAATGAGCAGTTCTTC. Translated: CASSVGPSGRYNEQFF. Filled out from reference TRBV9 and TRBJ2-1, the complete variable domain reads DSGVTQTPKHLITATGQRVTLRCSPRSGDLSVYWYQQSLDQGLQFLIQYYNGEERAKGNILERFSAQQFPDLHSELNLSSLELGDSALYFCASSVGPSGRYNEQFFGPGTRLTVL.

The rearrangement links TRBV2 to TRBJ2-7, with D tentatively TRBD1 or TRBD2 (5 bases each). CDR1 SNHLY and CDR2 FYNNEI come from the germline V gene. The CDR3 totals 13 residues. V shed 4 bases and J shed 4 bases, with 11 bases lying between them. The DNA of the CDR3 is TGTGCCAGCAGTGGGGGCCCGGGATACGAGCAGTACTTC. The encoded protein is CASSGGPGYEQYF.

This rearrangement joins TRBV28 to TRBJ1-5; D gene unclear. V was trimmed by 4 bases and J by 5 bases, leaving 9 bases between them. The CDR3 runs to 13 residues. Germline CDR1 is MDHEN and CDR2 is SYDVKM. In nucleotides, the CDR3 is TGTGCCAGCAGTTCCGCCCCGTATCAGCCCCAGCATTTT. This translates into CASSSAPYQPQHF.

This clone occurred a few times. V and J are TRBV3-1 (or the pseudogene TRBV3-2) and TRBJ2-5; 7 nucleotides match TRBD2. This CDR3 is built from 16 residues. Germline values: CDR1 LGHDT, CDR2 YNNKEL (reference sequence). V trimming: 1 base; J trimming: 5 bases; junction bases outside the gene matches: 10. CDR3 nucleotide sequence: TGTGCCAGCAGCCAAGGGACTAGTCCAGACCGGGAGACCCAGTACTTC. It translates to CASSQGTSPDRETQYF.